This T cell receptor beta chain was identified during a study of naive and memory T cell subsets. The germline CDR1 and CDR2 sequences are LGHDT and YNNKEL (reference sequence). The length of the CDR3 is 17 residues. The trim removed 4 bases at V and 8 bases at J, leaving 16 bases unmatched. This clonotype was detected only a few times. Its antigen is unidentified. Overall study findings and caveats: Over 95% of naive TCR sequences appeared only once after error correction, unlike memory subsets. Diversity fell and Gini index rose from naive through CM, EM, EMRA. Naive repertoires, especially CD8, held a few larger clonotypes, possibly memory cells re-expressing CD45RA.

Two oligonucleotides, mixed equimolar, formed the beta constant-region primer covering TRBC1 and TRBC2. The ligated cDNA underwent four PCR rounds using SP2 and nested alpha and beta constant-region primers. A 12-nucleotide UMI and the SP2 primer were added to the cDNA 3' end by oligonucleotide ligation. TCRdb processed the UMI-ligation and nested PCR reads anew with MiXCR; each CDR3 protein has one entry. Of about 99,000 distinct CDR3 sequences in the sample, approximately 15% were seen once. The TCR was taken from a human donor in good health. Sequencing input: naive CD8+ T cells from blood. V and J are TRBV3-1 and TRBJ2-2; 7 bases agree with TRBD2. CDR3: CASSPTGLRAKYGELFF. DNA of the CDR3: TGTGCCAGCAGCCCGACGGGACTAAGAGCTAAGTATGGGGAGCTGTTTTTT. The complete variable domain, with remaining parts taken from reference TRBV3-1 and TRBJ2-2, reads DTAVSQTPKYLVTQMGNDKSIKCEQNLGHDTMYWYKQDSKKFLKIMFSYNNKELIINETVPNRFSPKSPDKAHLNLHINSLELGDSAVYFCASSPTGLRAKYGELFFGEGSRLTVL.